The sequence of this T cell receptor beta chain was determined in a study of cytomegalovirus exposure and HLA in healthy donors. Amplification used 60 Vbeta primers and 13 Jbeta primers. The data were produced by immunoSEQ multiplex PCR, yet TCRdb's version contains in-frame clones alone and is incomplete. This sample contains about 150,000 clones. V was clipped by 0 bases and J by 9 bases; unmatched bases: 7. The length of the CDR3 is 15 residues. Per germline, CDR1 SGHRS and CDR2 YFSETQ. The sample consisted of PBMCs. This clonotype was obtained from a woman in her forties or fifties in good health and CMV-seronegative. This sequence joins TRBV5-1 and TRBJ2-1, with 9 bases fitting TRBD2. CDR3 DNA: TGCGCCAGCAGCTTGGACCCGAATAGCGGGAGTGAGCAGTTCTTC. Its translation is CASSLDPNSGSEQFF.